Sequencing of this T cell receptor beta chain was carried out in a study of cytomegalovirus exposure and HLA in healthy donors. Study-level findings and limits: Confirmation in vitro established that a few CMV-associated chains were specific for CMV antigens.

This clone has a single count. Its matching antigen is unknown. Here immunoSEQ multiplex PCR was the method, and the copy in TCRdb shows in-frame clones only, minus some. The sample records 150,000 to 200,000 clones, 84% being singletons. Sequenced: PBMCs. The TCR sequence derives from a man aged 25-40 years in good health and CMV-seropositive.

The CDR3 sequence: CATSRTLGQGGETQYF. The DNA of the CDR3 is TGTGCCACCAGCAGAACCCTCGGTCAGGGAGGAGAGACCCAGTACTTC. This chain connects TRBV15 to TRBJ2-5; weak D call: TRBD2 (6 bases). Germline assignment: CDR1 LNHNV and CDR2 YYDKDF (reference sequence). V was cut by 2 bases and J by 4 bases, with 17 bases left in between. CDR3 length: 16 amino acids.